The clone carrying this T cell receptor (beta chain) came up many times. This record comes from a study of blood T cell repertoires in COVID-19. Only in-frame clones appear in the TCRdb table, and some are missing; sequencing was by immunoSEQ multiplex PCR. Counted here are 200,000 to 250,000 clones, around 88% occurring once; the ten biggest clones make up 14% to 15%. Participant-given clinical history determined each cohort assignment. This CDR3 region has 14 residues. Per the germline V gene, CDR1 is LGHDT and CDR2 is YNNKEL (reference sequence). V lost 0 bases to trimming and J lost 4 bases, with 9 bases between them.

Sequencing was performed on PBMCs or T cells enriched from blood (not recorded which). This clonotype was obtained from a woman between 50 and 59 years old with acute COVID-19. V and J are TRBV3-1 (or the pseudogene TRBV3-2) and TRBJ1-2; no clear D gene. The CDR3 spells CASSQDRESYGYTF. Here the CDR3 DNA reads TGTGCCAGCAGCCAAGATCGGGAGAGCTATGGCTACACCTTC.